This T cell receptor beta chain is from a study of blood T cell repertoires in COVID-19. Whole-study context: Some COVID-19 samples were acute and others convalescent; all came from the United States, Italy and Spain. PBMCs, B-cell-depleted T cells, or T cells were the source of the cDNA or gDNA that made up the material.

V lost 4 bases to trimming and J lost 4 bases; unmatched junction nucleotides: 8. This CDR3 comprises 16 residues. Germline V gene lookup returns CDR1 SGHDN and CDR2 FVKESK. While infection was still active, Seattle patients were enrolled and then followed longitudinally. In the source study's methods: Reference gene primer amplification gave nucleated cell count estimates. The table came from immunoSEQ multiplex PCR; TCRdb's copy has only in-frame clones and leaves some out. V, J and clone size are taken as reported in that table, and D and trimming were inferred from the DNA itself. The data hold about 170,000 clones, with about 83% observed a single time.

This rearrangement joins TRBV14 to TRBJ2-3; TRBD2 matches 10 bases. The sequence derives from a woman older than 75 with COVID-19, enrolled during active disease. The sample was peripheral blood. The CDR3 region has the DNA TGTGCCAGCAGCCCGCAGCGGGGGGGCCGGTCAGATACGCAGTATTTT. Protein: CASSPQRGGRSDTQYF.